The 18 T cell receptor beta chains in this list originate from one sample, sequenced in a study of blood T cell repertoires in COVID-19. Using immunoSEQ multiplex PCR, the repertoire was profiled, and TCRdb retains in-frame clones only, with some absent. The sample shows more than 80,000 clones, almost 85% of them seen only once. The source material was peripheral blood. The receptors shown here come from a man aged 50 to 60 with active or convalescent COVID-19.

The rearrangement links TRBV28 to TRBJ2-1; TRBD1 agrees at 10 bases. The germline CDR1 and CDR2 sequences are MDHEN and SYDVKM. V shed 5 bases, J shed 15 bases, and the junction held 13 bases outside the gene matches. The CDR3 sequence is 14 residues long. The CDR3 spells CASSKLPVGDRGFF. The CDR3 DNA sequence: TGTGCCAGCAGTAAACTCCCCGTGGGGGACAGGGGGTTCTTC.

The chain recombines TRBV5-1 with TRBJ2-5; D possibly corresponds to TRBD2 (7 bases). CDR1 is SGHRS, CDR2 YFSETQ, per germline. Trimming pared 4 bases from V and 4 bases from J, leaving 14 bases between. There are 14 residues in the CDR3. The CDR3 DNA sequence: TGCGCCAGCAGCATAAGGGGGGGCCCAGAGACCCAGTACTTC. Encoded protein: CASSIRGGPETQYF.

The DNA for the CDR3 is TGTGCCAGCAGCCCTGGGACAGGGACTGGAAACACCATATATTTT. It is translated as CASSPGTGTGNTIYF. This chain uses TRBV28 with TRBJ1-3; 9 bases are shared with TRBD1. The length of the CDR3 is 15 residues. Germline CDR1 reads MDHEN; CDR2 reads SYDVKM. The V and J ends lost 6 bases and 2 bases, in that order; junction bases with no gene match: 5.

V and J are TRBV28 and TRBJ1-4, with D tentatively TRBD1 (6 bases). Trimming left V 6 bases short and J 10 bases short, with 15 bases between. The CDR3 is 13 residues long. In germline, CDR1 is MDHEN, CDR2 SYDVKM. Here the CDR3 reads CASRGASAGKLFF. In DNA form, the CDR3 reads TGTGCCAGCAGGGGGGCCTCGGCAGGAAAACTGTTTTTT.

The chain employs TRBV4-3 and TRBJ1-4; perhaps TRBD1 as D (5 bases). Germline CDR1 reads LGHNA; CDR2 reads YSLEER. Trimming removed 0 bases at V and 5 bases at J, with 13 bases between. This CDR3 contains 16 residues. DNA of the CDR3: TGCGCCAGCAGCCAAGATAGGACAACCAGAAATGAAAAACTGTTTTTT. This gives the protein CASSQDRTTRNEKLFF.

This chain connects TRBV7-9 to TRBJ2-7; a possible D gene is TRBD2 (5 bases). This CDR3 region has 14 residues. The V end lost 4 bases, the J end lost 3 bases, and 13 bases lay between the germline ends. Germline-derived CDR1 and CDR2 are SEHNR and FQNEAQ (reference sequence). The CDR3: CASSSFLLDYEQYF. DNA of the CDR3: TGTGCCAGCAGCTCATTCCTACTAGACTACGAGCAGTACTTC. The entire variable domain, with the rest obtained from reference TRBV7-9 and TRBJ2-7, is as follows: DTGVSQNPRHKITKRGQNVTFRCDPISEHNRLYWYRQTLGQGPEFLTYFQNEAQLEKSRLLSDRFSAERPKGSFSTLEIQRTEQGDSAMYLCASSSFLLDYEQYFGPGTRLTVT.

The chain uses TRBV27 and TRBJ2-3; D is possibly TRBD1 (5 bases). The CDR3 extends over 14 amino acids. Trimming pared 4 bases from V and 6 bases from J, leaving 14 bases between. The germline CDR1 and CDR2 sequences are MNHEY and SMNVEV (reference sequence). The DNA of the CDR3 is TGTGCCAGCAGTTCCAGGGTAGTGAGGGATACGCAGTATTTT. Translation: CASSSRVVRDTQYF.

The rearrangement links TRBV11-2 to TRBJ1-6; tentatively, D is TRBD1 (5 bases). V was clipped by 2 bases and J by 3 bases, with 11 bases between them. Germline CDR1 and CDR2: SGHAT and FQNNGV. This CDR3 has 16 residues. CDR3 region: CASSLWGGLYNSPLHF. The CDR3 DNA sequence: TGTGCCAGCAGCTTATGGGGCGGCCTCTATAATTCACCCCTCCACTTT.

The chain has TRBV6-1 and TRBJ1-2; D is uncertain. Between the trimmed V and J ends, which lost 1 base and 5 bases, there was a span of 8 bases. Germline V lookup: CDR1 MNHNS, CDR2 SASEGT. The CDR3 has 13 amino acids. The chain's CDR3 is CASSEVTSYGYTF. The CDR3 DNA is TGTGCCAGCAGTGAAGTGACATCGTATGGCTACACCTTC.

This rearrangement joins TRBV30 to TRBJ2-3; D may be TRBD2 (7 bases). The germline V gene has CDR1 GTSNPN and CDR2 SVGIG (reference sequence). CDR3 length: 15 residues. V lost 3 bases and J 2 bases, leaving 15 bases between the germline ends. CDR3 nucleotide sequence: TGTGCCTGGAGGGATTTCGGGGGGCCCACAGATACGCAGTATTTT. Its translation is CAWRDFGGPTDTQYF. The entire variable domain, with the rest obtained from reference TRBV30 and TRBJ2-3, is as follows: SQTIHQWPATLVQPVGSPLSLECTVEGTSNPNLYWYRQAAGRGLQLLFYSVGIGQISSEVPQNLSASRPQDRQFILSSKKLLLSDSGFYLCAWRDFGGPTDTQYFGPGTRLTVL.

The gene calls are TRBV10-1 and TRBJ1-5, with D unresolved. This CDR3 is built from 12 residues. Trimming took 7 bases from V and 7 from J, leaving 11 bases between them. CDR1 is WNHNN, CDR2 SYGVQD, per germline (reference sequence). CDR3 in amino acids: CASIGRVQPQHF. Here the CDR3 DNA reads TGCGCCAGCATCGGGCGGGTGCAGCCCCAGCATTTT.

This chain links TRBV5-5 with TRBJ1-3; D unclear. Trimming removed 4 bases from V and 0 bases from J, with 17 bases in between. Per the germline V gene, CDR1 is SGHKS and CDR2 is YYEKEE (reference sequence). CDR3 size: 17 residues. The CDR3 DNA reads as TGTGCCAGCAGCCCCAGAGGGCCCAGCCACTCTGGAAACACCATATATTTT. This sequence encodes CASSPRGPSHSGNTIYF.

The V call is TRBV5-1, the J call TRBJ2-2; TRBD1 is a possible D gene (5 bases). With 5 bases removed from V and 1 base from J, the gap between germline ends came to 6 bases. Germline V lookup: CDR1 SGHRS, CDR2 YFSETQ. The CDR3 has 13 residues. The CDR3 DNA reads TGCGCCAGCAGACAGGAGAACACCGGGGAGCTGTTTTTT. Translation gives CASRQENTGELFF.

CDR3 protein: CASMNLLGEATQYF. The DNA of the CDR3 is TGTGCCAGCATGAACCTCCTGGGAGAGGCGACCCAGTACTTC. The chain has TRBV28 and TRBJ2-5; TRBD2 might be the D (5 bases). The CDR3 consists of 14 residues. CDR1 MDHEN and CDR2 SYDVKM come from the germline V gene. V lost 7 bases to trimming and J lost 7 bases, with 19 bases between them.

V usage is TRBV18 and J usage is TRBJ2-5; D is unclear. In germline, CDR1 is KGHSH, CDR2 LQKENI. This CDR3 has 12 amino acids. Between the trimmed V and J ends, which lost 5 bases and 5 bases, there was a span of 9 bases. For the CDR3, the DNA is TGTGCCAGCTCAGCCCCCGGGGAGACCCAGTACTTC. Translating it yields CASSAPGETQYF.

The chain links TRBV4-1 to TRBJ1-2; 7 bases match TRBD1. Germline CDR1 MGHRA, CDR2 YSYEKL. After removal of 2 bases from V and 1 base from J, the junction contained 4 bases not matched to a gene. This CDR3 contains 15 residues. This CDR3 reads CASSQNRGYNYGYTF. CDR3 nucleotides: TGCGCCAGCAGCCAAAACAGGGGATATAACTATGGCTACACCTTC.

The gene calls are TRBV20-1 and TRBJ2-2; D ambiguous. Germline V lookup: CDR1 DFQATT, CDR2 SNEGSKA (reference sequence). This CDR3 comprises 10 residues. The CDR3, as DNA: TGCACTCCCTACACCGGGGAGCTGTTTTTT. It translates to CTPYTGELFF.

This clone was counted only a few times. V usage is TRBV30 and J usage is TRBJ2-3; weak D call: TRBD1 (5 bases). This CDR3 comprises 12 residues. The germline CDR1 and CDR2 sequences are GTSNPN and SVGIG (reference sequence). The V and J ends lost 1 base and 6 bases respectively, with 8 bases between them. The CDR3 nucleotides read TGTGCCTGGAGTGGGTCAGGGGATACGCAGTATTTT. Its translation: CAWSGSGDTQYF.